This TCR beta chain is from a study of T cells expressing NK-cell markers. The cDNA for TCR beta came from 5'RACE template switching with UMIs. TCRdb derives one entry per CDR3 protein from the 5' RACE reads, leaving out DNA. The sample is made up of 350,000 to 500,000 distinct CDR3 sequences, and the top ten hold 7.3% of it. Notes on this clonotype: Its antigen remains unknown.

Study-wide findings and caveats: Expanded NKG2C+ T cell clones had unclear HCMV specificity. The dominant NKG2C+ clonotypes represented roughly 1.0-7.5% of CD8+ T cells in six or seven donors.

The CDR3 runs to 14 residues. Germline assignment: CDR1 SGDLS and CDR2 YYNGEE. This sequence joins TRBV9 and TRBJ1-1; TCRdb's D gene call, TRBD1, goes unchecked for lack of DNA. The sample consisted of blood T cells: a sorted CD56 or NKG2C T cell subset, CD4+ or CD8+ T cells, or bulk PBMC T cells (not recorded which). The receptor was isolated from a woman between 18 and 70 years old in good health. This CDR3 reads CASSVDSMNTEAFF.